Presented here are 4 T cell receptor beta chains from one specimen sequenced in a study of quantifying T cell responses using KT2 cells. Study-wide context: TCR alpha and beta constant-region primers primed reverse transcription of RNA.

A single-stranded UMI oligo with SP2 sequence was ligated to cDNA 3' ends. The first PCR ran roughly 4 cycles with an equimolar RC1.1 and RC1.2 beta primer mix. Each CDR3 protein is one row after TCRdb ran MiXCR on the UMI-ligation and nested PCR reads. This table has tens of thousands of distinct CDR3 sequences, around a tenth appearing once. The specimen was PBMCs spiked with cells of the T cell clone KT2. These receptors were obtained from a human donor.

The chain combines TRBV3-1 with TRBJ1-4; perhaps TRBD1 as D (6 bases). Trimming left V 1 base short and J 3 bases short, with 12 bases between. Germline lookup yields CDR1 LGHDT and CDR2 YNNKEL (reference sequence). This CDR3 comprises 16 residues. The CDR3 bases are TGTGCCAGCAGCCAAGTAACGGGGGCGGCTAATGAAAAACTGTTTTTT. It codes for CASSQVTGAANEKLFF.

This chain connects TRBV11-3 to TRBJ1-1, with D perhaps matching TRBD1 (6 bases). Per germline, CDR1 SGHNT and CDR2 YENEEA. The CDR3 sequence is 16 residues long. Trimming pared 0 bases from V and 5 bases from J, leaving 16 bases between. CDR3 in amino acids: CASSLDYGGPGTEAFF. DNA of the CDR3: TGTGCCAGCAGCTTAGATTACGGGGGGCCGGGTACTGAAGCTTTCTTT.

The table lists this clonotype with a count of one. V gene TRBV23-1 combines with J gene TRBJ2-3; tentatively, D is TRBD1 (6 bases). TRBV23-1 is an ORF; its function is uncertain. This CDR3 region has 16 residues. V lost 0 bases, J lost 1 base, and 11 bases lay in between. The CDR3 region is CASSQSIQGRTDTQYF. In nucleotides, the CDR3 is TGCGCCAGCAGTCAATCGATACAGGGACGCACAGATACGCAGTATTTT.

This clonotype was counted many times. This CDR3 is CASSQGPGETQYF. CDR3 coding DNA: TGTGCCAGCAGCCAAGGTCCTGGGGAGACCCAGTACTTC. The gene calls are TRBV3-1 and TRBJ2-5; D is uncertain. CDR1 is LGHDT and CDR2 is YNNKEL in the germline V gene (reference sequence). This CDR3 has 13 residues. Trimming stripped 1 base from V and 5 bases from J, with 8 bases between.